Following are 4 T cell receptor beta chains from one sample sequenced in a study of T cells in Graves' hyperthyroidism and ophthalmopathy. Amplified TCR beta CDR3 regions derived from RNA transcripts. In the first-round RT-PCR of the TCR CDR3, the HTBI primer set was used. TCRdb reprocessed the multiplex PCR reads via MiXCR and lists one record per CDR3 protein. This repertoire shows approximately 620,000 distinct CDR3 sequences, roughly 15% found once; its top ten account for roughly 3.4%. Sequencing was carried out using blood. These receptors were collected from a woman between 35 and 50 years old with Graves' ophthalmopathy.

Comments on this clonotype: A much larger clone lies a single base off, so this may be a read error. This sequence joins TRBV2 and TRBJ2-7; possibly TRBD2 for D (6 bases). The CDR3 has 13 residues. With 11 bases removed from V and 3 bases from J, the gap between germline ends came to 17 bases. The germline gives CDR1 SNHLY, CDR2 FYNNEI. CDR3: CAGTKGLIYEQYF. CDR3 sequence (DNA): TGTGCCGGCACTAAGGGACTTATCTACGAGCAGTACTTC. Full variable domain (missing parts from reference TRBV2 and TRBJ2-7): EPEVTQTPSHQVTQMGQEVILRCVPISNHLYFYWYRQILGQKVEFLVSFYNNEISEKSEIFDDQFSVERPDGSNFTLKIRSTKLEDSAMYFCAGTKGLIYEQYFGPGTRLTVT.

This clonotype was counted between two and nine times. CDR3 nucleotides: TGTGCCAGTCGAATCGGCCCATCCACTGAAGCTTTCTTT. This encodes CASRIGPSTEAFF. The chain links TRBV19 to TRBJ1-1, with D unresolved. The CDR3 has 13 residues. The germline V gene encodes CDR1 LNHDA and CDR2 SQIVND (reference sequence). V lost 8 bases to trimming and J lost 4 bases, with 14 bases between them.

This clonotype came up a few times. The V call is TRBV9, the J call TRBJ2-7; D could derive from TRBD1 or TRBD2 (5 bases each). The CDR3 totals 14 residues. Germline CDR1 SGDLS, CDR2 YYNGEE. Trimming cost V 3 bases and J 6 bases, with 16 bases left between them. The CDR3 spells CASSAISTGTEQYF. CDR3 nucleotides: TGTGCCAGCAGCGCCATTTCCACCGGGACCGAGCAGTACTTC. The full variable domain, completed using reference TRBV9 and TRBJ2-7, is DSGVTQTPKHLITATGQRVTLRCSPRSGDLSVYWYQQSLDQGLQFLIQYYNGEERAKGNILERFSAQQFPDLHSELNLSSLELGDSALYFCASSAISTGTEQYFGPGTRLTVT.

This clonotype has a handful of counts. The chain is built from TRBV7-3 and TRBJ2-2, with a weak D call TRBD1 (5 bases). The germline V and J ends were trimmed by 2 bases and 5 bases, with 9 bases remaining between them. This CDR3 is built from 14 residues. Germline CDR1 SGHTA, CDR2 FQGTGA. The CDR3 here is CASSLQQVTGELFF. CDR3 DNA: TGTGCCAGCAGCTTACAACAGGTTACCGGGGAGCTGTTTTTT.